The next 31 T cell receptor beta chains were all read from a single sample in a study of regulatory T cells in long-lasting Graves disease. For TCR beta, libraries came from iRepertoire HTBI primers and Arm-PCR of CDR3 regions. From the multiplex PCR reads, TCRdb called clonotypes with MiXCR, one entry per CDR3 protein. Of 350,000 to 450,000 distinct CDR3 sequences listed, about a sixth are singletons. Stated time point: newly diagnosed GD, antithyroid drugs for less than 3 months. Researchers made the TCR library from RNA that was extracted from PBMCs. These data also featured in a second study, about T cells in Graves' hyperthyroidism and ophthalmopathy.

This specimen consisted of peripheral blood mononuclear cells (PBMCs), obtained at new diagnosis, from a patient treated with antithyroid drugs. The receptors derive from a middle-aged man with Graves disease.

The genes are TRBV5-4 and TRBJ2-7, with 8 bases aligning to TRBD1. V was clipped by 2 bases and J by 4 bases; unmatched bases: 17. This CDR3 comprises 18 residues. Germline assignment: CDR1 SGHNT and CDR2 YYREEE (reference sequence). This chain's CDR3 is CASSLKTPQGAQTYEQYF. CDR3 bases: TGTGCCAGCAGCTTAAAAACACCCCAGGGGGCGCAAACTTACGAGCAGTACTTC.

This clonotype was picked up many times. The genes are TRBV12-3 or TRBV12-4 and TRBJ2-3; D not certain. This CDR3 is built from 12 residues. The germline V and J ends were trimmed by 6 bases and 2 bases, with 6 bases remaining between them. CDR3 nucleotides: TGTGCCAGCAGCTTTGCCACAGATACGCAGTATTTT. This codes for CASSFATDTQYF.

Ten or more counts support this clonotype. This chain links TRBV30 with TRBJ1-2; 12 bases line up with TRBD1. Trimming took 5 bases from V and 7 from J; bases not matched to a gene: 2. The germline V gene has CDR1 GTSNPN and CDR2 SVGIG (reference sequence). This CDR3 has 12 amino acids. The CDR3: CAWWDRGPGYTF. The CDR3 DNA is TGTGCCTGGTGGGACAGGGGGCCTGGCTACACCTTC.

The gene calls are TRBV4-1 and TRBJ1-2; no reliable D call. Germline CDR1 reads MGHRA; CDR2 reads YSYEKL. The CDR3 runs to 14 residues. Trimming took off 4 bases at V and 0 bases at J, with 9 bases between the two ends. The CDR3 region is CASSPLKTNYGYTF. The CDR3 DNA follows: TGCGCCAGCAGCCCTCTCAAAACTAACTATGGCTACACCTTC.

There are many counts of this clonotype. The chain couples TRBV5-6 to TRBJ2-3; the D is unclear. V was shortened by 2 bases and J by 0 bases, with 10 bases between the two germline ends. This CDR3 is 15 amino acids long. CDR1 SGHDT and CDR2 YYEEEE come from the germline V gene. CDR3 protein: CASSFGLSSTDTQYF. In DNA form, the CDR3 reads TGTGCCAGCAGCTTTGGTCTATCTAGCACAGATACGCAGTATTTT.

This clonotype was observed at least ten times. The CDR3 protein is CASGTGGFNQPQHF. In DNA, the CDR3 is TGTGCCAGTGGGACAGGGGGCTTCAATCAGCCCCAGCATTTT. This chain uses TRBV28 with TRBJ1-5, with 12 positions matching TRBD1. The ends lost 9 bases at V and 3 bases at J; junction bases unmatched: 3. Germline V gene sequence: CDR1 MDHEN, CDR2 SYDVKM. The CDR3 covers 14 residues.

In DNA, the CDR3 is TGTGCTAGTGGTTTGGTCGGTGGGAGCTCCTATAATTCACCCCTCCACTTT. Translating gives CASGLVGGSSYNSPLHF. The V gene is TRBV12-5, the J gene TRBJ1-6; no clear D gene. This CDR3 spans 17 amino acids. V lost 0 bases and J 0 bases, leaving 9 bases between the germline ends. Germline-derived CDR1 and CDR2 are LGHNT and FRNRAP. Variable domain in full (rest from reference TRBV12-5 and TRBJ1-6): DARVTQTPRHKVTEMGQEVTMRCQPILGHNTVFWYRQTMMQGLELLAYFRNRAPLDDSGMPKDRFSAEMPDATLATLKIQPSEPRDSAVYFCASGLVGGSSYNSPLHFGNGTRLTVT.

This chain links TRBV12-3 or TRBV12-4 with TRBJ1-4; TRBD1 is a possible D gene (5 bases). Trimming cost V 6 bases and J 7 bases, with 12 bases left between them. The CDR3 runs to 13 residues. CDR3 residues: CASSRDRLEKLFF. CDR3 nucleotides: TGTGCCAGCAGCCGAGACAGACTTGAAAAACTGTTTTTT.

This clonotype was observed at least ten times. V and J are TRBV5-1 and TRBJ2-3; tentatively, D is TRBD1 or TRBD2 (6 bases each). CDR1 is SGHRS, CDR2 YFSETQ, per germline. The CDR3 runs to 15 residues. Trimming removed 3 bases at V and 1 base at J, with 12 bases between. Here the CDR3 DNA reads TGCGCCAGCAGCTCCTGGGGGGCACGCACAGATACGCAGTATTTT. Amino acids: CASSSWGARTDTQYF. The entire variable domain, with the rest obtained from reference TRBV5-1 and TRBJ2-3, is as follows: KAGVTQTPRYLIKTRGQQVTLSCSPISGHRSVSWYQQTPGQGLQFLFEYFSETQRNKGNFPGRFSGRQFSNSRSEMNVSTLELGDSALYLCASSSWGARTDTQYFGPGTRLTVL.

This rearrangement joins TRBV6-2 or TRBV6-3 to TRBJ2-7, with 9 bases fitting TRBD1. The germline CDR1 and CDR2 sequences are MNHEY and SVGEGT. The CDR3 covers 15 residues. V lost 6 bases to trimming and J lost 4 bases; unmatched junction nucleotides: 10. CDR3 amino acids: CASSPTGTGKYEQYF. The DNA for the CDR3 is TGTGCCAGCAGCCCGACCGGGACAGGGAAGTACGAGCAGTACTTC.

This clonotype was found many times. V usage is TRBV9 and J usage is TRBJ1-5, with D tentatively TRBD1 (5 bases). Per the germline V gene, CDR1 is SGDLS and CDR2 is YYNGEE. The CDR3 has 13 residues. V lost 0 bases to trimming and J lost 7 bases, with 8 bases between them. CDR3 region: CASSVGQGQPQHF. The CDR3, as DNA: TGTGCCAGCAGCGTAGGCCAGGGCCAGCCCCAGCATTTT.

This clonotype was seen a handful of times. Here the CDR3 reads CASSQPRGRSTGELFF. CDR3 nucleotide sequence: TGCGCCAGCAGCCAGCCACGGGGGCGTAGCACCGGGGAGCTGTTTTTT. V gene TRBV4-1 combines with J gene TRBJ2-2; D is tentatively TRBD1 or TRBD2 (6 bases each). The CDR3 covers 16 residues. V lost 3 bases and J lost 4, with 15 bases in between. Germline CDR1 and CDR2: MGHRA and YSYEKL.

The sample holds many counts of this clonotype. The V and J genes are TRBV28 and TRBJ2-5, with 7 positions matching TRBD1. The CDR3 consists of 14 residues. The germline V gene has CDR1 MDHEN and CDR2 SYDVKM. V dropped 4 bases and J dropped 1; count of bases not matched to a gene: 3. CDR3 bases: TGTGCCAGCAGTTGGAGACAGGGCCAAGAGACCCAGTACTTC. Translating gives CASSWRQGQETQYF.

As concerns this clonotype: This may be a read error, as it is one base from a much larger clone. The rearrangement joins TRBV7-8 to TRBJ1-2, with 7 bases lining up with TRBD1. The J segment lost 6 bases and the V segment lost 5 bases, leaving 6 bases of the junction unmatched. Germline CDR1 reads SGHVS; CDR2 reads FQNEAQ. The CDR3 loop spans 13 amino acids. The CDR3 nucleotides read TGTGCCAGCAGCCCCCGGGACAGACATGGCTACACCTTC. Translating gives CASSPRDRHGYTF.

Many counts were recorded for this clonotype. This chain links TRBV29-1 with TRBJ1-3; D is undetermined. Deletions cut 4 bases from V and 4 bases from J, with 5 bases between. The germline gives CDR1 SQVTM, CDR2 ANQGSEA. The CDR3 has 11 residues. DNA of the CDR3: TGCAGCGTTGGGTCCGGAAACACCATATATTTT. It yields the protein CSVGSGNTIYF.

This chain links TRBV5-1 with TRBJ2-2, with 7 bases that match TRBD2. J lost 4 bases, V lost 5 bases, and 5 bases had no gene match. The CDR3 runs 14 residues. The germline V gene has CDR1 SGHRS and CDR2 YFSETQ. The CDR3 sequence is CASRSGGFTGELFF. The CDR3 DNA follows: TGCGCCAGCAGGTCGGGGGGTTTCACCGGGGAGCTGTTTTTT.

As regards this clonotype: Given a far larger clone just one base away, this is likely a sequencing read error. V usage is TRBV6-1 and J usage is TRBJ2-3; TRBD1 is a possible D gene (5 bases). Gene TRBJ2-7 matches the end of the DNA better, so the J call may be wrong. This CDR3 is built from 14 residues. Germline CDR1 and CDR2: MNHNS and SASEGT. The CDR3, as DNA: TGTGCCAGCAGGCCCCAGACAGCAGTTCCTGAGCAGTACTTC. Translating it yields CASRPQTAVPEQYF.

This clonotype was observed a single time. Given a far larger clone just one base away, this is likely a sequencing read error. The CDR3 region has the DNA TGTGCCAGCAGTAGAACCGCCCTGGGCAGGGACACAGATACGCAGTATTTT. Translated, it gives CASSRTALGRDTDTQYF. This chain links TRBV27 with TRBJ2-3, with D perhaps matching TRBD1 (5 bases). The CDR3 runs to 17 residues. Between the trimmed V and J ends, which lost 5 bases and 2 bases, there was a span of 20 bases. Looked up from germline, CDR1 is MNHEY and CDR2 is SMNVEV (reference sequence).

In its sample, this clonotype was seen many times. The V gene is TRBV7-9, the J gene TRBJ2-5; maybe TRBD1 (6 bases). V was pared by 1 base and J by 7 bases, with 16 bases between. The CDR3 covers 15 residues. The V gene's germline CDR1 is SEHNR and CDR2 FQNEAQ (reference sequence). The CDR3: CASSLVTGREWTQYF. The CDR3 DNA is TGTGCCAGCAGCTTAGTAACAGGGCGTGAATGGACCCAGTACTTC.

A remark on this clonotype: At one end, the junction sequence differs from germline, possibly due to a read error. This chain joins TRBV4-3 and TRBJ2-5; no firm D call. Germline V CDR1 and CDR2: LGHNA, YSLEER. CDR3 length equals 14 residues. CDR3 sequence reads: CASSQESLTLTQYF. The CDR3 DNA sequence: TGTGCCAGCAGCCAAGAATCCCTCACGTTGACCCAGTACTTC.

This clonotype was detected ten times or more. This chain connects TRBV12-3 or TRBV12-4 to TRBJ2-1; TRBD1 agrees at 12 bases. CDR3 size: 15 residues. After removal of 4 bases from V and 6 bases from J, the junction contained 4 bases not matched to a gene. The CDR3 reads CASSSPGQGANEQFF. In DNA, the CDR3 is TGTGCCAGCAGTTCTCCGGGACAGGGGGCCAATGAGCAGTTCTTC.

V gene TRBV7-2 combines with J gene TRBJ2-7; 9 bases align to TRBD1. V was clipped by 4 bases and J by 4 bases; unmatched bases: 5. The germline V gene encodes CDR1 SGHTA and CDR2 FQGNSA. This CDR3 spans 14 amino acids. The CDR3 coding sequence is TGTGCCAGCAGCTCATCCGGGACAGGGTACGAGCAGTACTTC. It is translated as CASSSSGTGYEQYF.

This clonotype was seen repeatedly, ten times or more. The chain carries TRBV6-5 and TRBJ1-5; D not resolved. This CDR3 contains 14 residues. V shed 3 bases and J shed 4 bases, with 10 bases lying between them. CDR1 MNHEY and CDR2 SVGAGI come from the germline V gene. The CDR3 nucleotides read TGTGCCAGCAGTTATTATGGGCAGAATCAGCCCCAGCATTTT. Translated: CASSYYGQNQPQHF.

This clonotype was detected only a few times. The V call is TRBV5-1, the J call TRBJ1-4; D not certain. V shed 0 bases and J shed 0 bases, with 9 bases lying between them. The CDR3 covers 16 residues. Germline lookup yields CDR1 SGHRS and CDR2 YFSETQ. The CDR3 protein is CASSLGVVATNEKLFF. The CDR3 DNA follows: TGCGCCAGCAGCTTGGGGGTGGTTGCAACTAATGAAAAACTGTTTTTT.

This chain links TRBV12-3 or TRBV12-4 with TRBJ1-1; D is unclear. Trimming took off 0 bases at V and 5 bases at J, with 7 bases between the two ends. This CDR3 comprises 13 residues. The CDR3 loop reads CASSLAMGTEAFF. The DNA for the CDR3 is TGTGCCAGCAGTTTAGCGATGGGGACTGAAGCTTTCTTT.

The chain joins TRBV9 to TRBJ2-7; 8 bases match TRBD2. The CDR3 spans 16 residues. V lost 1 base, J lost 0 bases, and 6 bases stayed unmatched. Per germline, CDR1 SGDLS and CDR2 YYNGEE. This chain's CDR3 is CASSVTSGGLSYEQYF. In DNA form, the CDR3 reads TGTGCCAGCAGCGTAACCAGCGGGGGACTCTCCTACGAGCAGTACTTC.

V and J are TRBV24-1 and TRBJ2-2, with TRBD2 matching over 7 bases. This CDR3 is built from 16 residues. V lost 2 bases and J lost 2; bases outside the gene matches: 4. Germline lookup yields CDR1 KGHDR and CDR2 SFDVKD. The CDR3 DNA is TGTGCCACCAGTGATTGGGGGGGAACTAACACCGGGGAGCTGTTTTTT. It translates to CATSDWGGTNTGELFF.

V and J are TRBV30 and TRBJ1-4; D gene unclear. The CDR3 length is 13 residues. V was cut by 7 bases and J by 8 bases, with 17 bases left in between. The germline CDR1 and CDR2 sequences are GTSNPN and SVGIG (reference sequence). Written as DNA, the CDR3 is TGTGCCTCAACGACGGGGAGAGGGGAAAAACTGTTTTTT. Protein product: CASTTGRGEKLFF.

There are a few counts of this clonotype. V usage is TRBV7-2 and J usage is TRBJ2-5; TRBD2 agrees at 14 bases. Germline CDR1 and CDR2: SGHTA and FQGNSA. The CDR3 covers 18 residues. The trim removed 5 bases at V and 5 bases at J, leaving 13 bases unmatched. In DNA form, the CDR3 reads TGTGCCAGCAGCCCCGGACTAGCGGGGGGCCGGGTAATCGAGACCCAGTACTTC. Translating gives CASSPGLAGGRVIETQYF. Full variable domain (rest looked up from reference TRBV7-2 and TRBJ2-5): GAGVSQSPSNKVTEKGKDVELRCDPISGHTALYWYRQSLGQGLEFLIYFQGNSAPDKSGLPSDRFSAERTGGSVSTLTIQRTQQEDSAVYLCASSPGLAGGRVIETQYFGPGTRLLVL.

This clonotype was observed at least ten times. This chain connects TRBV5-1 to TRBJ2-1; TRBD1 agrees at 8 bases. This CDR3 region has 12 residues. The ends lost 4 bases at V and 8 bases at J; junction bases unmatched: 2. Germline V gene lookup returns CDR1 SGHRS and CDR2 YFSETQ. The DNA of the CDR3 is TGCGCCAGCAGCGCGACAGGGGATGAGCAGTTCTTC. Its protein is CASSATGDEQFF. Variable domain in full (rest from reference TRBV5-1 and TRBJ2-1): KAGVTQTPRYLIKTRGQQVTLSCSPISGHRSVSWYQQTPGQGLQFLFEYFSETQRNKGNFPGRFSGRQFSNSRSEMNVSTLELGDSALYLCASSATGDEQFFGPGTRLTVL.

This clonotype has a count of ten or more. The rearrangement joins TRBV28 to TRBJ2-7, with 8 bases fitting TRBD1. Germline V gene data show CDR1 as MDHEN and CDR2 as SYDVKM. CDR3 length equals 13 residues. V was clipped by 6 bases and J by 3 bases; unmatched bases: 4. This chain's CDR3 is CASSRTGFYEQYF. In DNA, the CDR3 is TGTGCCAGCAGCCGGACAGGGTTCTACGAGCAGTACTTC.